Listed below are T cell receptor beta chains from one sample, sequenced in a study of shared clonotypes between healthy human individuals. The table came from immunoSEQ multiplex PCR; TCRdb's copy has only in-frame clones and leaves some out. In the table there are some 2.1 million clones, 80% to 95% of which are singletons. Sequenced: naive CD8+ T cells from PBMCs. The source of these receptors is a man aged 18 to 29 in good health. Some clones in this sample may be carry-over from other donors' samples. Both conserved end residues are part of each CDR3. The order of the fields is J gene, V gene, clone size, D gene, CDR3 DNA, CDR3 protein. A D gene is named only where the DNA matches it firmly. Part of the rows lack a size; the others show once, few, many or a class for expanded clones.

>TRBJ1-1|TRBV6-6|NA|TRBD1
TGTGCCAGCACTCCGGGACAGGGTGAAGCTTTCTTT
CASTPGQGEAFF
>TRBJ1-1|TRBV28|NA|NA
TGTGCCAGCAGTAATTCAAGAAGAGACACTGAAGCTTTCTTT
CASSNSRRDTEAFF
>TRBJ1-5|TRBV28|NA|NA
TGTGCCAGCAGTTTACAAATAGGGGCTCAGCCCCAGCATTTT
CASSLQIGAQPQHF
>TRBJ2-5|TRBV7-9|NA|NA
TGTGCCAGCAGCTGGCCTCCCGTAGCGGAGAAAGAGACCCAGTACTTC
CASSWPPVAEKETQYF
>TRBJ1-3|TRBV9|NA|NA
TGTGCCAGTTCAGCTTCCTTAGGCTCTGGAAACACCATATATTTT
CASSASLGSGNTIYF
>TRBJ2-3|TRBV10-1|NA|TRBD2
TGCGCCAGCAGTGACGAGCGAGCGGGAGGCCAAACTAGCACAGATACGCAGTATTTT
CASSDERAGGQTSTDTQYF
>TRBJ2-7|TRBV7-9|once|NA
TGTGCCAGCAGCCGTGGCGGACCCTACGAGCAGTACTTC
CASSRGGPYEQYF
>TRBJ1-1|TRBV7-8|once|NA
TGTGCCAGCAGTCCCCCGGGATACATGAACACTGAAGCTTTCTTT
CASSPPGYMNTEAFF
>TRBJ2-7|TRBV4-1|NA|TRBD2
TGCGCCAGCAGCCAAACGGGGCTAGCGGGTTACGAGCAGTACTTC
CASSQTGLAGYEQYF
>TRBJ2-7|TRBV10-3|NA|TRBD2
TGTGCCATCAGTGACCAGCGGGACCGCTACGAGCAGTACTTC
CAISDQRDRYEQYF
>TRBJ1-2|TRBV4-3|NA|TRBD1
TGCGCCAGCAGCCAAGACCCCGGGACAGGATATGGCTACACCTTC
CASSQDPGTGYGYTF
>TRBJ2-1|TRBV7-9|NA|NA
TGTGCCAGCAGCTACCTAGCGATGAATGAGCAGTTCTTC
CASSYLAMNEQFF
>TRBJ1-2|TRBV7-9|NA|NA
TGTGCCAGCAGGAAGAGCCTGGGCTACACCTTC
CASRKSLGYTF
>TRBJ2-7|TRBV27|NA|TRBD2
TGTGCCAGCAGTCTGACCCATAGCGGGAGTTTTACCTACGAGCAGTACTTC
CASSLTHSGSFTYEQYF
>TRBJ1-1|TRBV29-1|NA|NA
TGCAGCGTTGAAGGGGGGGGAACTGAAGCTTTCTTT
CSVEGGGTEAFF
>TRBJ2-7|TRBV9|NA|TRBD1
TGTGCCAGCAGCCCGTGGACAGGGGTCTACGAGCAGTACTTC
CASSPWTGVYEQYF
>TRBJ1-1|TRBV19|NA|NA
TGTGCCAGTAGTATCGGCCCCGAAGCTTTCTTT
CASSIGPEAFF
>TRBJ1-2|TRBV20-1|NA|NA
TGCAGTGCCCGACCCCAGGGGCGCTACACCTTC
CSARPQGRYTF
>TRBJ2-1|TRBV19|NA|NA
TGTGCCAGTAGTATGTGGCTAACCTCCTACAATGAGCAGTTCTTC
CASSMWLTSYNEQFF
>TRBJ2-1|TRBV13|NA|TRBD1
TGTGCCAGCAGCTTAGGAGGATGGGACAGTAATGAGCAGTTCTTC
CASSLGGWDSNEQFF
>TRBJ2-7|TRBV5-6|NA|NA
TGTGCCAGCAGCTCGGGAACGGGGGCGCTTGAGTACTTC
CASSSGTGALEYF
>TRBJ1-2|TRBV5-5|NA|TRBD1
TGTGCCAGCACGAGTACAGGGGGCTCGCCCCTAATTTATGGCTACACCTTC
CASTSTGGSPLIYGYTF
>TRBJ1-2|TRBV9|NA|TRBD1
TGTGCCAGCAGCGTCGGACAGGGAACTAACTATGGCTACACCTTC
CASSVGQGTNYGYTF
>TRBJ2-7|TRBV27|once|TRBD2
TGTGCCAGCAGTTTAGGGAAAACTTGGCTAGCGGGAAACACCTACGAGCAGTACTTC
CASSLGKTWLAGNTYEQYF
>TRBJ1-1|TRBV15|NA|NA
TGTGCCACCAGCAGGCCGACAGGCCCGCTTGAAGCTTTCTTT
CATSRPTGPLEAFF
>TRBJ2-2|TRBV9|NA|TRBD2
TGTGCCAGCAGCGTAGCTCGCCTCGCGGGAGACACCGGGGAGCTGTTTTTT
CASSVARLAGDTGELFF
>TRBJ2-3|TRBV12-5|NA|NA
TGTGCTAGTAGCCGTTTAAATACGCAGTATTTT
CASSRLNTQYF
>TRBJ2-7|TRBV27|NA|NA
TGTGCCAGCACTCCGGGCCCCGGGACGAATGCCTACGAGCAGTACTTC
CASTPGPGTNAYEQYF
>TRBJ2-1|TRBV25-1|NA|TRBD1
TGTGCCAGCAGTGCGACAGGGGGAGGACGCAATGAGCAGTTCTTC
CASSATGGGRNEQFF
>TRBJ1-2|TRBV30|NA|NA
TGTGCCTTAAGGGGGGTAGGGGAGGGCTATGGCTACACCTTC
CALRGVGEGYGYTF
>TRBJ1-2|TRBV7-9|NA|NA
TGTGCCAGCAGCTATTTTAAGGGACAAGGGAGGGTTGATGGCTACACCTTC
CASSYFKGQGRVDGYTF
>TRBJ2-3|TRBV9|NA|NA
TGTGCCAGCAGCCAATCACTCGGTTGGGCAGATACGCAGTATTTT
CASSQSLGWADTQYF
>TRBJ2-7|TRBV28|NA|TRBD2
TGTGCCAGCAGTACGCTGACTAGCGGGAGTCCCCCTTTGGCCTACGAGCAGTACTTC
CASSTLTSGSPPLAYEQYF
>TRBJ2-3|TRBV5-1|NA|NA
TGCGCCAGCAGCACACGAGCTGGGGCTAGCACAGATACGCAGTATTTT
CASSTRAGASTDTQYF
>TRBJ1-1|TRBV11-3|few|NA
TGTGCCAGCAGCTCCCATAAGGAGAGTGAAGCTTTCTTT
CASSSHKESEAFF
>TRBJ1-2|TRBV27|NA|TRBD1
TGTGCCAGCAGTCCCCGGCAGGGGGCAAGTGGCTACACCTTC
CASSPRQGASGYTF
>TRBJ1-5|TRBV5-1|NA|NA
TGCGCCAGCAGCTCACACCTCGGGGCGCCCCAGCATTTT
CASSSHLGAPQHF
>TRBJ2-1|TRBV27|NA|TRBD2
TGTGCCAGCAGCCGCGGGACTAGCGGAATCTACAATGAGCAGTTCTTC
CASSRGTSGIYNEQFF
>TRBJ2-1|TRBV7-3|NA|NA
TGTGCCAGCAGCTTAAACTTAGCGTCGTACAATGAGCAGTTCTTC
CASSLNLASYNEQFF
>TRBJ2-3|TRBV28|NA|NA
TGTGCCAGCAGTAGCGGACAGTGGGAAGACACAGATACGCAGTATTTT
CASSSGQWEDTDTQYF
>TRBJ1-2|TRBV27|NA|TRBD1
TGTGCCAGCGGGTCCGAAGACAGGGCTGATTACTATGGCTACACCTTC
CASGSEDRADYYGYTF
>TRBJ2-3|TRBV27|NA|NA
TGTGCCAGCAGTTTATATGACGCAGATACGCAGTATTTT
CASSLYDADTQYF
>TRBJ2-1|TRBV19|NA|NA
TGTGCCAGTAGTATAGTGGGGACCTGGGGGGAGCAGTTCTTC
CASSIVGTWGEQFF
>TRBJ2-7|TRBV13|NA|TRBD1
TGTGCCAGCAGCTCGATGCAGGGGACAGGGAGATACGAGCAGTACTTC
CASSSMQGTGRYEQYF
>TRBJ1-2|TRBV7-9|once|NA
TGTGCCAGCAGCAGCCCCGGGCTATACTATGGCTACACCTTC
CASSSPGLYYGYTF
>TRBJ2-1|TRBV10-3|NA|TRBD2
TGTGCCATCAGTGAGTCTGGGACTAGGGGAAACAATGAGCAGTTCTTC
CAISESGTRGNNEQFF
>TRBJ2-1|TRBV7-9|NA|NA
TGTGCCAGCAGCCCGAAGACAGGCCACTCATCCAATGAGCAGTTCTTC
CASSPKTGHSSNEQFF
>TRBJ2-2|TRBV29-1|NA|TRBD1
TGCAGCGTCGAGGACAGGGAGAACACCGGGGAGCTGTTTTTT
CSVEDRENTGELFF
>TRBJ2-7|TRBV6-7|NA|NA
TGTGCCAGCAGTTACGAAGGTGGCGAGCAGTACTTC
CASSYEGGEQYF
>TRBJ2-3|TRBV7-3|NA|NA
TGTGCCAGCAGCGGAACGAAGATGGATACGCAGTATTTT
CASSGTKMDTQYF
>TRBJ2-1|TRBV19|NA|NA
TGTGCCAGTAGTACTTCGAGAGTCTCCTACAATGAGCAGTTCTTC
CASSTSRVSYNEQFF
>TRBJ2-5|TRBV29-1|NA|TRBD2
TGCAGCGCCTCAGCGGGAGGTGAAGAGACCCAGTACTTC
CSASAGGEETQYF
>TRBJ1-1|TRBV12-5|NA|NA
TGTGCTAGTGGTTCAGGGGACCTGAACACTGAAGCTTTCTTT
CASGSGDLNTEAFF
>TRBJ2-7|TRBV7-9|once|TRBD2
TGTGCCAGCAGCTTTCCCCCCCTAGCGGGCGGAACCTACGAGCAGTACTTC
CASSFPPLAGGTYEQYF
>TRBJ2-7|TRBV27|NA|TRBD1
TGTGCCAGCAGTTTAGACAGGGGAAACTACGAGCAGTACTTC
CASSLDRGNYEQYF
>TRBJ2-7|TRBV7-8|NA|NA
TGTGCCAGCAGCTTGAGCAGGGATTCCTACGAGCAGTACTTC
CASSLSRDSYEQYF